This TCR beta chain was sequenced in a study of CD8+ T cells in alopecia areata. Whole-study results and caveats: Clonality was higher in lesional than normal scalp, especially in alopecia totalis/universalis.

As the sequencing template, cDNA was produced by extracting RNA and reverse transcribing it. Assay used: immunoSEQ multiplex PCR; TCRdb lists only in-frame clones, some missing. Here the sample spans 110,000 to 150,000 clones, about two thirds being singletons. On this clone itself: What it binds is not known.

The CDR3 consists of 12 residues. V gave up 2 bases and J gave up 6 bases, with 7 bases separating them. Germline CDR1 MNHNS, CDR2 SASEGT. Sequenced sample: CD8+ T cells sorted from blood. The V gene is TRBV6-1, the J gene TRBJ1-1; D is undetermined. The receptor comes from a human donor in good health. The CDR3 sequence is CASSERRPEAFF. As DNA, the CDR3 is TGTGCCAGCAGTGAAAGACGCCCTGAAGCTTTCTTT.